This T cell receptor (beta chain) was sequenced in a study of PD-L1 blockade in urothelial cancer. In the study overall: Reported median T cell count for blood samples was around 140,000.

The time point here: pretreatment peripheral blood. The cohort comprised individuals with locally advanced or metastatic urothelial carcinoma. For each patient, 1 to 8 samples were obtained, pretreatment and on-treatment. Germline-derived CDR1 and CDR2 are SGHRS and YFSETQ. The CDR3 is made up of 19 amino acids. J was trimmed by 7 bases and V by 4 bases; bases with no gene match: 16. Sequencing was performed with immunoSEQ multiplex PCR; in TCRdb, only in-frame clones are kept and a portion is missing. This table has about 72,000 clones, roughly nine tenths appearing once. This TCR was recovered from a man aged 65 to 85 with urothelial cancer. The material sequenced was PBMCs, taken around atezolizumab (anti-PD-L1) treatment. The chain carries TRBV5-1 and TRBJ2-1, with 14 bases matching TRBD2. The CDR3 DNA sequence: TGCGCCAGCAGCGCTTCACCCACCTCCGGGACTAGCGGGAGTAATGAGCAGTTCTTC. Amino acids: CASSASPTSGTSGSNEQFF.